What follows is one T cell receptor (beta chain) and its context. The data were obtained in a study of blood T cell repertoires in COVID-19. Study as a whole: For recovered donors of Cohort 3, there were two negative PCRs, clearance, or symptom resolution.

Participants spanned ages roughly 18 to 90 years and resided in 20 to 30 US areas. The assay was immunoSEQ multiplex PCR, and TCRdb's table has in-frame clones only and misses some. The sample carries about 360,000 clones, around 87% recorded once. The source of this sequence is a man in his forties or fifties in a cohort exposed to, infected with or recovered from COVID-19 (not recorded which). The specimen sequenced was PBMCs or T cells enriched from blood (not recorded which).

For the CDR3, the DNA is TGTGCCAGCAGCCCCGGGACAGGGGTTTCCTACGAGCAGTACTTC. This sequence encodes CASSPGTGVSYEQYF. The chain combines TRBV5-4 with TRBJ2-7, with 10 bases identical to TRBD1. CDR3 length: 15 residues. CDR1 is SGHNT, CDR2 YYREEE, per germline (reference sequence). V lost 4 bases, J lost 1 base, and 5 bases stayed unmatched.